Listed below are T cell receptor beta chains from one sample, sequenced in a study of T cell changes during pregnancy in multiple sclerosis. The table came from immunoSEQ multiplex PCR; TCRdb's copy has only in-frame clones and leaves some out. The sample contains 25,000 to 30,000 clones, approximately 91% of which appear only once. Sequenced here: CD8+ T cells from peripheral blood mononuclear cells, sampled before pregnancy. All receptors come from a female donor with multiple sclerosis, enrolled in a pregnancy study. Both conserved end residues are part of each CDR3. D genes are given only for firm matches. Size is stated for part of the rows, as once, few or many counts, or as a class when the clone is expanded.

CAWMKGEPGNTIYF TGTGCCTGGATGAAGGGGGAACCTGGAAACACCATATATTTT TRBV30 14 TRBJ1-3 . .
CASTFVSNQPQHF TGTGCCAGCACCTTTGTAAGCAATCAGCCCCAGCATTTT TRBV6-5 13 TRBJ1-5 . .
CASSIAGQGYTGELFF TGTGCCAGTAGTATCGCGGGACAGGGCTACACCGGGGAGCTGTTTTTT TRBV19 16 TRBJ2-2 . TRBD1
CASSFTRAEAFF TGTGCCAGCAGTTTCACTCGGGCTGAAGCTTTCTTT TRBV27 12 TRBJ1-1 . .
CAADSSWDTEAFF TGTGCCGCGGACAGCTCCTGGGACACTGAAGCTTTCTTT TRBV30 13 TRBJ1-1 . .
CAWAALGGAPLHF TGTGCCTGGGCTGCATTGGGAGGAGCACCCCTCCACTTT TRBV30 13 TRBJ1-6 . .
CASSYSRFHEQFF TGTGCCAGCAGTTACTCCCGGTTCCATGAGCAGTTCTTC TRBV6-5 13 TRBJ2-1 . .
CASSLTAGGGQPQHF TGTGCCAGCAGCTTAACCGCAGGGGGAGGTCAGCCCCAGCATTTT TRBV11-2 15 TRBJ1-5 few TRBD1
CASSFGTSGPWTGTGELFF TGTGCCAGCAGCTTCGGGACTAGCGGTCCCTGGACGGGGACCGGGGAGCTGTTTTTT TRBV11-3 19 TRBJ2-2 . TRBD2
CASSWGQGENEQYF TGTGCCAGCAGCTGGGGACAGGGTGAGAACGAGCAGTACTTC TRBV5-6 14 TRBJ2-7 few TRBD1
CASSILSGGLYNEQFF TGTGCCAGTAGTATACTGAGCGGGGGCCTCTACAATGAGCAGTTCTTC TRBV19 16 TRBJ2-1 . TRBD2
CATTGAGFSYNEQFF TGTGCCACCACAGGGGCGGGCTTTTCCTACAATGAGCAGTTCTTC TRBV27 15 TRBJ2-1 . TRBD1
CASSWGLAGGPPEGEQYF TGTGCCAGCAGCTGGGGACTAGCGGGGGGGCCCCCGGAGGGCGAGCAGTACTTC TRBV11-2 18 TRBJ2-7 . TRBD2
CASSEAGTGVGYTF TGTGCCAGCAGTGAAGCGGGGACAGGGGTGGGCTACACCTTC TRBV6-1 14 TRBJ1-2 . TRBD1
CAWSVGTGSSPLHF TGTGCCTGGAGTGTCGGGACAGGGAGTTCACCCCTCCACTTT TRBV30 14 TRBJ1-6 . TRBD1
CASSLGAGGGTGELFF TGTGCCAGCAGCTTGGGAGCGGGGGGCGGTACCGGGGAGCTGTTTTTT TRBV7-3 16 TRBJ2-2 . TRBD2
CASSQSGGPYNEQFF TGTGCCAGCAGCCAATCGGGGGGGCCCTACAATGAGCAGTTCTTC TRBV4-2 15 TRBJ2-1 . TRBD2
CASSLLAGAAWWDTQYF TGTGCCAGCAGCTTACTGGCGGGGGCCGCCTGGTGGGATACGCAGTATTTT TRBV7-9 17 TRBJ2-3 . .
CASRRDSDLKNIQYF TGTGCCAGCAGAAGGGACAGTGACCTTAAAAACATTCAGTACTTC TRBV6-1 15 TRBJ2-4 once TRBD1
CASSSSGGEQYF TGTGCCAGCAGCTCCTCCGGGGGCGAGCAGTACTTC TRBV6-5 12 TRBJ2-7 . .
CASSLDWVTVGMYGYTF TGTGCCAGCAGCTTAGATTGGGTGACAGTTGGGATGTATGGCTACACCTTC TRBV7-6 17 TRBJ1-2 once .
CASSAGDTGELFF TGTGCCAGCAGTGCGGGGGACACCGGGGAGCTGTTTTTT TRBV6-1 13 TRBJ2-2 once .
CASSQDRLEETQYF TGTGCCAGCAGTCAGGACAGGTTGGAAGAGACCCAGTACTTC TRBV7-6 14 TRBJ2-5 . TRBD1
CASRLGVLNTEAFF TGTGCCAGCAGGTTAGGGGTTCTGAACACTGAAGCTTTCTTT TRBV5-5 14 TRBJ1-1 . .